This T cell receptor (beta chain) appears in the sequencing data of a study of cytomegalovirus exposure and HLA in healthy donors. Findings of the study overall: Data from an earlier analysis indicated that most TCR beta V segments were productive either about 87% or about 30% of the time. TRBV6-2, TRBV6-3 and some other V segments were excluded as indistinguishable. The study listed 150 to 200 cytomegalovirus-associated TCR beta chains.

This CDR3 spans 14 amino acids. V shed 4 bases and J 6 bases; nucleotides not matched to a gene: 7. From germline, CDR1 is SGHRS and CDR2 YFSETQ. This clone appeared once. Antigen specificity is unknown. PCR was performed using 60 Vbeta and 13 Jbeta primers. Profiled with immunoSEQ multiplex PCR; TCRdb holds only in-frame clones, not every one. In the table there are 95,000 to 110,000 clones, 76% of which are singletons. V and J are TRBV5-1 and TRBJ1-2; 9 nucleotides line up with TRBD1. The sequencing input was PBMCs. The clonotype comes from a woman aged 18-30 years in good health and CMV-seropositive. In DNA form, the CDR3 reads TGCGCCAGCAGCGCCCGACAGGGGGGGAATGGCTACACCTTC. Translation: CASSARQGGNGYTF. The whole variable domain, filled in from reference TRBV5-1 and TRBJ1-2, reads KAGVTQTPRYLIKTRGQQVTLSCSPISGHRSVSWYQQTPGQGLQFLFEYFSETQRNKGNFPGRFSGRQFSNSRSEMNVSTLELGDSALYLCASSARQGGNGYTFGSGTRLTVV.